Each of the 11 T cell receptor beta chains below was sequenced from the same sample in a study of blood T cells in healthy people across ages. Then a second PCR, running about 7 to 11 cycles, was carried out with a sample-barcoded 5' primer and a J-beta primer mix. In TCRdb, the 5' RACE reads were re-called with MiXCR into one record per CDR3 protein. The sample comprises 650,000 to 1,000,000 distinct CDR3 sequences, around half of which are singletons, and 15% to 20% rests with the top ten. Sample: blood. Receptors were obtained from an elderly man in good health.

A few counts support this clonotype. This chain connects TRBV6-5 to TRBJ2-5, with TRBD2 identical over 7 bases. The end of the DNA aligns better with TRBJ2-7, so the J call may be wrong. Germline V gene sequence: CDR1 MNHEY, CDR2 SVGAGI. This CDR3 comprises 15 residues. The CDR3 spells CASPSPGEGTYEQYF. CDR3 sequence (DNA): TGTGCCAGCCCTTCCCCCGGGGAGGGGACCTACGAGCAGTACTTC.

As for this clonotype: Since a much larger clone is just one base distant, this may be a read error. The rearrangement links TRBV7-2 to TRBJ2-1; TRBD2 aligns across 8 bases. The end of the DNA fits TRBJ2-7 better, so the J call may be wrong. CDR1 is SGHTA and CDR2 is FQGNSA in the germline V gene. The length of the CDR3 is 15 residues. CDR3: CASSFTSGIYNEQYF. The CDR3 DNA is TGTGCCAGCAGCTTTACTAGCGGAATTTACAATGAGCAGTACTTC.

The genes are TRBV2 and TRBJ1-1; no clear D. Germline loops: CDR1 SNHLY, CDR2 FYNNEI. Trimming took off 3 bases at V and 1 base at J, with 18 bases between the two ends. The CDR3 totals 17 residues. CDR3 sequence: CASSDVLGLVRNTEAFF. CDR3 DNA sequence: TGTGCCAGCAGTGATGTGTTAGGGCTTGTTCGGAACACTGAAGCTTTCTTT.

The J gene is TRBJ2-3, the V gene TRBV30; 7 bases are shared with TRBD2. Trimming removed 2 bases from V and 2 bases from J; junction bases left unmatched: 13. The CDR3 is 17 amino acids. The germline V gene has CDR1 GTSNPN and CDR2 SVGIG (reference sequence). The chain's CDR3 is CAWSLWGGGINTDTQYF. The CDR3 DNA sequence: TGTGCCTGGAGTCTCTGGGGGGGTGGGATAAACACAGATACGCAGTATTTT.

This CDR3 reads CSGERGLDTQYF. The CDR3 DNA reads TGCAGCGGCGAGCGTGGGCTAGATACGCAGTATTTT. The rearrangement uses TRBV29-1 and TRBJ2-3, with D uncertain. Per the germline V gene, CDR1 is SQVTM and CDR2 is ANQGSEA. V lost 7 bases to trimming and J lost 5 bases, with 13 bases between them. The CDR3 contains 12 residues.

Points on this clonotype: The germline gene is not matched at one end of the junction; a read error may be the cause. CDR3 in DNA: TGTGCCAGCAGTGAAATAGCGACGGGCACAGATACGCGGTATTTT. It encodes CASSEIATGTDTRYF. The chain carries TRBV2 and TRBJ2-3; D possibly corresponds to TRBD2 (5 bases). Germline assignment: CDR1 SNHLY and CDR2 FYNNEI. The CDR3 has 15 residues.

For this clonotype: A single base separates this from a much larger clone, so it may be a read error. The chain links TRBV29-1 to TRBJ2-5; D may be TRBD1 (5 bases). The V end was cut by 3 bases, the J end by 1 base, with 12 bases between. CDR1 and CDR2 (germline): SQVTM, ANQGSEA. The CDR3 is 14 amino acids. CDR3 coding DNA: TGCAGCGTTGATGGGGCGACAGCCCAAGAGACCCAGTACTTC. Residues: CSVDGATAQETQYF.

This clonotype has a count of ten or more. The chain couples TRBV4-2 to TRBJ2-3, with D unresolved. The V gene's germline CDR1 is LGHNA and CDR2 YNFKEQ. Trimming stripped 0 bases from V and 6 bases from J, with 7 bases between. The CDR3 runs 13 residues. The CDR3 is CASSQEVWDTQYF. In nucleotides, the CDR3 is TGTGCCAGCAGCCAAGAGGTTTGGGATACGCAGTATTTT.

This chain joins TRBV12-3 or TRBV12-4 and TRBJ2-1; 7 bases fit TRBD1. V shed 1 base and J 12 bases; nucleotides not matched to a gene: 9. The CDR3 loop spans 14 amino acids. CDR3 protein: CASSLGTGPTGQFF. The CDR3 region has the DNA TGTGCCAGCAGTTTAGGGACAGGCCCTACAGGGCAGTTCTTC.

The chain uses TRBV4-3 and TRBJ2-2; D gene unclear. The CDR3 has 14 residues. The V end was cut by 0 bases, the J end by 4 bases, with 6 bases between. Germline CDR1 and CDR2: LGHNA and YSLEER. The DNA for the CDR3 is TGCGCCAGCAGCCAAGACGAGACCACCGGGGAGCTGTTTTTT. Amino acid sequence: CASSQDETTGELFF.

The CDR3 DNA is TGCAGCGTTGAATTGTTGGTAATCCAAGAGACCCAGTACTTC. It translates to CSVELLVIQETQYF. The genes are TRBV29-1 and TRBJ2-5; D uncertain. CDR1 and CDR2 (germline): SQVTM, ANQGSEA. The germline V and J ends were trimmed by 2 bases and 1 base, with 11 bases remaining between them. This CDR3 has 14 residues. Variable domain in full (rest from reference TRBV29-1 and TRBJ2-5): SAVISQKPSRDICQRGTSLTIQCQVDSQVTMMFWYRQQPGQSLTLIATANQGSEATYESGFVIDKFPISRPNLTFSTLTVSNMSPEDSSIYLCSVELLVIQETQYFGPGTRLLVL.